This T cell receptor beta chain was sequenced in a study of blood T cell repertoires in COVID-19. Across the study: PBMCs, B-cell-depleted T cells, or T cells were the source of the cDNA or gDNA that made up the material.

Germline trimming cut 5 bases from V and 7 bases from J; bases unmatched to any gene: 10. CDR1 is SGHAT, CDR2 FQNNGV, per germline. The CDR3 length is 17 residues. Authors' analysis steps: Estimated nucleated cell counts came from reference gene primer amplification. Sequencing used immunoSEQ multiplex PCR; TCRdb keeps in-frame clones, though not all of them. For V, J and clone size, that table is used; D and trimming come from the DNA. The sample comprises tens of thousands of clones, more than 75% of which are singletons, and more than 12% rests with the top ten. Source material: peripheral blood. This TCR derives from a woman aged 65 to 85 with acute or convalescent COVID-19. V usage is TRBV11-2 and J usage is TRBJ1-6; 11 bases are a match to TRBD1. CDR3 sequence (DNA): TGTGCCAGCAGCAACCGGGACAGGGGGATGGGGAATTCACCCCTCCACTTT. It codes for CASSNRDRGMGNSPLHF.